The 17 T cell receptor beta chains below were found in one sample sequenced in a study of OX40 agonist ivuxolimab in advanced cancers. Sequenced by immunoSEQ multiplex PCR; TCRdb stores in-frame clones only, minus some. The top ten clones hold over 0.2% of a sample with roughly 100,000 clones, approximately 93% of them seen once. The input for sequencing was CD4+ or CD8+ T cells sorted from blood, taken in a trial of the OX40 agonist ivuxolimab. These receptors all stem from an adult with an advanced solid tumor such as melanoma, head and neck, liver or kidney cancer.

V gene TRBV19 combines with J gene TRBJ2-2; TRBD2 agrees at 7 bases. Trimming removed 7 bases from V and 5 bases from J; junction bases left unmatched: 10. This CDR3 has 15 residues. CDR1 is LNHDA and CDR2 is SQIVND in the germline V gene (reference sequence). CDR3 sequence: CASMGERESTGELFF. Written as DNA, the CDR3 is TGTGCCAGTATGGGCGAGCGGGAAAGTACCGGGGAGCTGTTTTTT.

Only one count was recorded for this clone. This sequence joins TRBV5-5 and TRBJ1-1; the D gene is possibly TRBD1 (5 bases). CDR1 and CDR2 from the germline V gene are SGHKS and YYEKEE (reference sequence). The V and J ends lost 10 bases and 6 bases respectively, with 19 bases between them. CDR3 size: 13 residues. The CDR3: CASRVRPEAEAFF. In DNA form, the CDR3 reads TGTGCCTCCAGGGTCCGTCCCGAGGCTGAAGCTTTCTTT. Complete variable domain (other parts from reference TRBV5-5 and TRBJ1-1): DAGVTQSPTHLIKTRGQQVTLRCSPISGHKSVSWYQQVLGQGPQFIFQYYEKEERGRGNFPDRFSARQFPNYSSELNVNALLLGDSALYLCASRVRPEAEAFFGQGTRLTVV.

The rearrangement uses TRBV18 and TRBJ1-2; 7 bases are shared with TRBD1. The junction had 11 bases not matched to a gene; V was cut back by 4 bases and J by 3 bases. The germline V gene has CDR1 KGHSH and CDR2 LQKENI. The CDR3 totals 16 residues. In DNA form, the CDR3 reads TGTGCCAGCTCACTAAGCGGGATTGACAGGGACTATGGCTACACCTTC. Translated: CASSLSGIDRDYGYTF.

The table lists this clone with a count of one. The chain employs TRBV6-5 and TRBJ1-5; D is ambiguous. Trimming removed 6 bases at V and 3 bases at J, with 15 bases between. The CDR3 runs to 15 residues. Per the germline V gene, CDR1 is MNHEY and CDR2 is SVGAGI. CDR3 sequence: CASSLSGQSNQPQHF. CDR3 sequence (DNA): TGTGCCAGCAGCCTCTCTGGGCAGTCCAATCAGCCCCAGCATTTT.

The chain recombines TRBV4-1 with TRBJ2-7, with D possibly being TRBD1 (7 bases). Germline V CDR1 and CDR2: MGHRA, YSYEKL. V was pared by 1 base and J by 0 bases, with 10 bases between. This CDR3 is 15 amino acids long. In nucleotides, the CDR3 is TGCGCCAGCAGCCAAGCCAGGGGGGTCTCCTACGAGCAGTACGTC. As protein: CASSQARGVSYEQYV.

The rearrangement joins TRBV12-5 to TRBJ1-5; D remains unclear. Germline values: CDR1 LGHNT, CDR2 FRNRAP. This CDR3 contains 13 residues. With 5 bases removed from V and 7 bases from J, the gap between germline ends came to 12 bases. The DNA for the CDR3 is TGTGCTAGTGGTGTTGGGCCGGGGCAGCCCCAGCATTTT. Its translation: CASGVGPGQPQHF.

The chain uses TRBV4-2 and TRBJ2-2; 7 nucleotides agree with TRBD2. This CDR3 region has 17 residues. Germline CDR1 LGHNA, CDR2 YNFKEQ. V shed 0 bases and J 5 bases; nucleotides not matched to a gene: 9. Here the CDR3 DNA reads TGTGCCAGCAGCCAAGAGCACGCGGGGGTAGGGACCGGGGAGCTGTTTTTT. It is translated as CASSQEHAGVGTGELFF.

V is TRBV6-5 and J is TRBJ1-1, with D uncertain. This CDR3 spans 11 amino acids. CDR1 and CDR2 (germline): MNHEY, SVGAGI. With 5 bases removed from V and 2 bases from J, the gap between germline ends came to 3 bases. The CDR3 here is CASSPNTEAFF. The CDR3 nucleotides read TGTGCCAGCAGTCCCAACACTGAAGCTTTCTTT.

The rearrangement links TRBV15 to TRBJ2-7; D remains unclear. V shed 0 bases and J shed 5 bases, with 11 bases lying between them. The CDR3 extends over 14 amino acids. Looked up from germline, CDR1 is LNHNV and CDR2 is YYDKDF (reference sequence). The DNA of the CDR3 is TGTGCCACCAGCAGAGATGCTCCATTCCACGAGCAGTACGTC. Its protein product is CATSRDAPFHEQYV.

This chain connects TRBV6-5 to TRBJ1-2; D is ambiguous. The CDR3 is 12 amino acids. Germline CDR1 is MNHEY and CDR2 is SVGAGI. Trimming took off 5 bases at V and 0 bases at J, with 4 bases between the two ends. Here the CDR3 DNA reads TGTGCCAGCAGTCCATCTAACTATGGCTACACCTTC. Its protein is CASSPSNYGYTF.

This chain joins TRBV28 and TRBJ1-1; D is perhaps TRBD1 (5 bases). Germline V lookup: CDR1 MDHEN, CDR2 SYDVKM. This CDR3 has 14 residues. V dropped 1 base and J dropped 8 bases, with 14 bases sitting between them. The CDR3: CASSLLWGTGEAFF. DNA for the CDR3: TGTGCCAGCAGTTTATTATGGGGGACTGGGGAAGCTTTCTTT.

The J gene is TRBJ1-5, the V gene TRBV6-1; weak D call: TRBD1 (6 bases). This CDR3 is 14 amino acids long. The germline V and J ends were trimmed by 8 bases and 5 bases, with 16 bases remaining between them. From germline, CDR1 is MNHNS and CDR2 SASEGT. CDR3 residues: CASGGQARYQPQHF. The CDR3 bases are TGTGCCAGCGGGGGGCAGGCCAGATATCAGCCCCAGCATTTT.

This chain joins TRBV5-1 and TRBJ1-5, with a possible D match to TRBD1 (6 bases). CDR1 is SGHRS, CDR2 YFSETQ, per germline. This CDR3 region has 15 residues. Trimming took off 4 bases at V and 5 bases at J, with 16 bases between the two ends. For the CDR3, the DNA is TGCGCCAGCAGCGCCTGGGGGGCAGTTGATCAGCCCCAGCATTTT. This sequence encodes CASSAWGAVDQPQHF.

The V call is TRBV4-1, the J call TRBJ2-3; D is possibly TRBD1 or TRBD2 (6 bases each). CDR3 length: 16 amino acids. Deletions cut 2 bases from V and 6 bases from J, with 18 bases between. Germline values: CDR1 MGHRA, CDR2 YSYEKL. CDR3 loop: CASSQRTPGAKDTQYF. For the CDR3, the DNA is TGCGCCAGCAGCCAAAGGACGCCGGGGGCTAAGGATACGCAGTATTTT.

The CDR3 protein is CASRTNNSPLHF. The CDR3 DNA is TGTGCCAGCAGGACCAATAATTCACCCCTCCACTTT. The chain carries TRBV6-5 and TRBJ1-6, with unresolved D. The CDR3 length is 12 residues. The V gene's germline CDR1 is MNHEY and CDR2 SVGAGI. With 6 bases removed from V and 5 bases from J, the gap between germline ends came to 5 bases.

The chain carries TRBV15 and TRBJ2-5, with 14 nucleotides matching TRBD2. The CDR3 is made up of 19 amino acids. V trimming: 2 bases; J trimming: 2 bases; junction bases outside the gene matches: 10. Germline lookup yields CDR1 LNHNV and CDR2 YYDKDF (reference sequence). This CDR3 reads CATSRPRTSGRKKQETQYF. CDR3 DNA: TGTGCCACCAGCAGACCAAGGACTAGCGGGAGGAAAAAACAAGAGACCCAGTACTTC.

This clone was seen a single time. The DNA of the CDR3 is TGTGCCAGCAGTCCCTTTTTCGAGGAGCAGTTCTTC. It specifies CASSPFFEEQFF. The chain links TRBV6-6 to TRBJ2-1, with D hard to call. Germline V gene sequence: CDR1 MNHNY, CDR2 SVGAGI (reference sequence). V dropped 5 bases and J dropped 10 bases, with 12 bases sitting between them. The CDR3 runs 12 residues.